The source of this T cell receptor (beta chain) is a study of human T cells and chemical hapten exposure. In germline, CDR1 is SGHVS, CDR2 FQNEAQ. The junction had 8 bases not matched to a gene; V was cut back by 10 bases and J by 1 base. The CDR3 totals 14 residues. Indicated time point: pre-sensitization, week 0. Treatment specified: therapeutic diphenylcyclopropenone sensitization with weekly scalp DPC. One entry per CDR3 protein, called by TCRdb with MiXCR from the RACE reads. This table has fewer than 200,000 distinct CDR3 sequences, roughly 30% appearing once. V is TRBV7-8 and J is TRBJ2-3; 7 bases match TRBD2. The sequencing used whole blood, collected in connection with sensitization to the hapten diphenylcyclopropenone (DPC). This receptor was obtained from a woman younger than 45 with alopecia areata. Some clones in this sample may be carry-over from other donors' samples. Here the CDR3 DNA reads TGTGCCACTGGTGGCGGGGGAGGCACAGATACGCAGTATTTT. Its protein product is CATGGGGGTDTQYF.